This TCR beta chain is drawn from a study of blood T cell repertoires in COVID-19. For the study at large: Italy, Spain and the United States were the sources of the convalescent and acute COVID-19 samples. The analysed material was cDNA or gDNA that came from T cells, B-cell-depleted T cells, or PBMCs.

Trimming pared 7 bases from V and 4 bases from J, leaving 14 bases between. Germline CDR1 reads LNHDA; CDR2 reads SQIVND (reference sequence). This CDR3 is 14 amino acids long. Allocation to cohorts depended on clinical history reported by the participants. Those designated as exposed participants met a COVID-19 case within 2 weeks before study entry. The table came from immunoSEQ multiplex PCR; TCRdb's copy has only in-frame clones and leaves some out. Of 350,000 or so clones in the sample, roughly 90% are singletons; the top ten hold approximately 1%. The sequencing sample was made of PBMCs or T cells enriched from blood (not recorded which). This clonotype was obtained from a woman in her twenties or thirties who had been exposed to COVID-19. V gene TRBV19 combines with J gene TRBJ1-5; D unresolved. DNA for the CDR3: TGTGCCAGTATGGAGGCAGAGAAGAATCAGCCCCAGCATTTT. Residues: CASMEAEKNQPQHF. The variable domain in full, completed from reference TRBV19 and TRBJ1-5, reads DGGITQSPKYLFRKEGQNVTLSCEQNLNHDAMYWYRQDPGQGLRLIYYSQIVNDFQKGDIAEGYSVSREKKESFPLTVTSAQKNPTAFYLCASMEAEKNQPQHFGDGTRLSIL.